This TCR beta chain stems from a study of blood T cell repertoires in COVID-19. Across the whole study: The samples span acute and convalescent COVID-19 from the United States, Italy and Spain.

Data came from immunoSEQ multiplex PCR; TCRdb stores just in-frame clones and leaves some out. Among approximately 220,000 clones listed, roughly 85% were seen once. Participant age was about 18 to 95 years, and participants resided in 20 to 30 US areas. In assigning cohorts, the study relied on participant-reported clinical history. The study recruited exposed participants who had met a COVID-19 case within 2 weeks before entry. Trimming shortened V by 1 base and J by 8 bases, and 9 bases separated the two germline ends. This CDR3 contains 13 residues. CDR1 and CDR2 from the germline V gene are PRHDT and FYEKMQ (reference sequence).

Sequencing was carried out using PBMCs or T cells enriched from blood (not recorded which). V and J are TRBV13 and TRBJ2-1; D might be TRBD2 (5 bases). This sequence originates from a woman aged 40 to 50 who had been exposed to COVID-19. The CDR3 DNA follows: TGTGCCAGCAGCTTAGTGGCGGGTCATGAGCAGTTCTTC. As protein: CASSLVAGHEQFF.